These T cell receptor beta chains were read from a single sample in a study of T cell changes during pregnancy in multiple sclerosis. The protocol was immunoSEQ multiplex PCR, while the TCRdb copy is restricted to in-frame clones and leaves out a portion. The sample consists of about 60,000 clones, 91% of them appearing once. Source: CD4+ T cells from peripheral blood mononuclear cells, taken after pregnancy. The receptors shown here come from a female donor in good health, enrolled as a control in a pregnancy study. The CDR3 runs from the conserved cysteine through the conserved F or W. Each record gives: CDR3 protein, V gene.

cdr3_aa: CASSFLGRQNTEAFF; v_call: TRBV19
cdr3_aa: CSVEDFLNYGYTF; v_call: TRBV29-1
cdr3_aa: CASRGQGMGSSANYGYTF; v_call: TRBV19
cdr3_aa: CASSSQQGTQYF; v_call: TRBV11-3
cdr3_aa: CASSRTSGYNEQFF; v_call: TRBV7-9
cdr3_aa: CASSPRTGRIDGYTF; v_call: TRBV9
cdr3_aa: CASSLVAGNNEQFF; v_call: TRBV11-3
cdr3_aa: CASINRDGPQHF; v_call: TRBV5-8
cdr3_aa: CASTGDRPAF; v_call: TRBV10-1
cdr3_aa: CASSPGQGVVAQYF; v_call: TRBV19
cdr3_aa: CASSYSRGTYEQYF; v_call: TRBV6-6
cdr3_aa: CASGPSKRAGDTQYF; v_call: TRBV6-1
cdr3_aa: CASRRQGSTDTQYF; v_call: TRBV6-4
cdr3_aa: CASSYSPRANYGYTF; v_call: TRBV6-5
cdr3_aa: CASSVSGGSSYEQYF; v_call: TRBV9
cdr3_aa: CASSPAAGVSYEQYF; v_call: TRBV5-1
cdr3_aa: CASSPGTANQPQHF; v_call: TRBV18
cdr3_aa: CASSPRGGLREAFF; v_call: TRBV11-3
cdr3_aa: CASSWGQGMGQETQYF; v_call: TRBV11-1
cdr3_aa: CASSHPRANNEQFF; v_call: TRBV23-1
cdr3_aa: CASGLVLGGRGNTIYF; v_call: TRBV12-5
cdr3_aa: CASSIGTAYGYTF; v_call: TRBV19
cdr3_aa: CASSISGQTYNSPLHF; v_call: TRBV19
cdr3_aa: CASSVGVAGAAGQFF; v_call: TRBV9
cdr3_aa: CAISEDIQENQPQHF; v_call: TRBV10-3
cdr3_aa: CASSLEQGSNEKLFF; v_call: TRBV5-1
cdr3_aa: CASSLQRGRGLETQYF; v_call: TRBV27
cdr3_aa: CASSQGRATYEQYF; v_call: TRBV4-1
cdr3_aa: CASSREGEAFF; v_call: TRBV14
cdr3_aa: CASSQDRIGAGYTF; v_call: TRBV4-2
cdr3_aa: CASSQFSQRGYTDTQYF; v_call: TRBV4-3
cdr3_aa: CASSVNFRDPGQALGELFF; v_call: TRBV2
cdr3_aa: CASSYSGGSSYEQYF; v_call: TRBV6-6
cdr3_aa: CASSLMRGQRETQYF; v_call: TRBV11-3
cdr3_aa: CSALGTEAFF; v_call: TRBV20-1
cdr3_aa: CASSAGLGVGQETQYF; v_call: TRBV9
cdr3_aa: CASSPLAGANYGYTF; v_call: TRBV18
cdr3_aa: CASSFHQGWDYGYTF; v_call: TRBV27
cdr3_aa: CAWMRGRTNYGYTF; v_call: TRBV30
cdr3_aa: CASSYSYREETQYF; v_call: TRBV6-5